This TCR beta chain was obtained from a study of CXCR3-negative and CXCR3-positive naive CD8 T cells. Libraries of TRB cDNA were made by 5' RACE and carried UMIs. TCRdb reprocessed the 5' RACE reads; each CDR3 protein has one entry and no DNA is given. Recorded for this sample: fewer than 65,000 distinct CDR3 sequences. General study results and limits: Whereas both naive subsets had comparably high diversity, memory CD8+ cells had much lower diversity. Compared with CXCR3-negative naive cells, CXCR3-positive naive cells showed more hydrophobic TRB CDR3s. Researchers reported similar TRBV-TRBJ usage in naive CXCR3-negative and CXCR3-positive cells, though memory differed. No difference in surface CD5 was seen between naive subsets, and TCR strength was inferred from TRB CDR3 properties.

Concerning this clonotype itself: The antigen remains undetermined.

The clonotype originates from a human donor in good health. Some clones in this sample may be carry-over from other donors' samples. The sample was naive CXCR3+ CD8+ T cells from blood. Sample subset: CD45RO-CCR7+CD27+CD95- naive CD8+ T cells expressing CXCR3 (TNR3+).

CDR3 region: CSARDALSGEMSSPLHF. The gene calls are TRBV20-1 and TRBJ1-6; lacking DNA, the TRBD1 call made by TCRdb goes unchecked. Germline CDR1 DFQATT, CDR2 SNEGSKA (reference sequence). This CDR3 contains 17 residues.